One and the same sample provided the 25 T cell receptor beta chains below, sequenced in a study of blood T cell repertoires in COVID-19. Profiling relied on immunoSEQ multiplex PCR, and the TCRdb table lists in-frame clones only, not all of them. The sample includes some 46,000 clones, 88% of them seen just once. Input material: peripheral blood. Receptors were obtained from a man aged 50 to 60 with acute or convalescent COVID-19.

Concerning this clone itself: Other DNA sequences in the same sample also yield this CDR3. The chain links TRBV27 to TRBJ1-2, with 8 nucleotides matching TRBD1. From germline, CDR1 is MNHEY and CDR2 SMNVEV (reference sequence). The V and J ends lost 8 bases and 8 bases, in that order; junction bases with no gene match: 10. This CDR3 contains 13 residues. CDR3 in DNA: TGTGCCAGCTCGTCGGTACAGGGGGGCGGCTACACCTTC. Amino acids: CASSSVQGGGYTF.

This clone was seen a few times. J is TRBJ2-1 and V is TRBV11-3; possible D gene TRBD2, 5 bases. The CDR3 runs to 11 residues. V gave up 3 bases and J gave up 8 bases, with 5 bases separating them. Per germline, CDR1 SGHNT and CDR2 YENEEA. CDR3 amino acids: CASSFGDEQFF. CDR3 DNA: TGTGCCAGCAGCTTCGGGGATGAGCAGTTCTTC.

This clone has a single count. The chain links TRBV7-8 to TRBJ1-2, with a possible D match to TRBD1 (6 bases). CDR3 length: 13 residues. V lost 2 bases and J 7 bases, leaving 11 bases between the germline ends. Per the germline V gene, CDR1 is SGHVS and CDR2 is FQNEAQ. This CDR3 reads CASSLTGSSGYTF. The CDR3 region has the DNA TGTGCCAGCAGCTTAACAGGGAGTTCTGGCTACACCTTC.

CDR3 sequence: CASSLAAASGFTDTQYF. The CDR3 DNA is TGTGCCAGCAGCTTAGCGGCTGCTAGCGGTTTCACAGATACGCAGTATTTT. V gene TRBV7-6 combines with J gene TRBJ2-3; 7 bases map to TRBD2. V was clipped by 0 bases and J by 2 bases; unmatched bases: 8. The germline V gene has CDR1 SGHVS and CDR2 FNYEAQ. CDR3 length: 17 residues.

A single count supports this clone. CDR3 nucleotides: TGCGCCAGCAGCTTGGGTTCTTGGACAGGAGAAGATGGCTACACCTTC. Translating gives CASSLGSWTGEDGYTF. This rearrangement joins TRBV5-1 to TRBJ1-2; TRBD1 matches 7 bases. Losses at the gene ends were 0 bases for V and 6 bases for J; bases not matched to a gene: 11. The CDR3 length is 16 residues. Germline V CDR1 and CDR2: SGHRS, YFSETQ.

The rearrangement links TRBV25-1 to TRBJ1-3; D gene ambiguous. The V gene's germline CDR1 is MGHDK and CDR2 SYGVNS. V was clipped by 1 base and J by 8 bases, with 6 bases between them. The CDR3 runs 12 residues. The DNA for the CDR3 is TGTGCCAGCAGTGAATTCGGGGACACCATATATTTT. Its translation: CASSEFGDTIYF.

The chain recombines TRBV28 with TRBJ1-1, with D possibly matching TRBD1 (6 bases). Germline V gene data show CDR1 as MDHEN and CDR2 as SYDVKM. Trimming removed 6 bases from V and 1 base from J, with 15 bases in between. The CDR3 contains 15 residues. This chain's CDR3 is CASRTPGTKNTEAFF. Here the CDR3 DNA reads TGTGCCAGCAGAACCCCGGGGACAAAGAACACTGAAGCTTTCTTT.

The chain has TRBV5-1 and TRBJ2-7; TRBD1 aligns across 9 bases. CDR1 and CDR2 (germline): SGHRS, YFSETQ. This CDR3 is 14 amino acids long. The J segment lost 6 bases and the V segment lost 2 bases, leaving 6 bases of the junction unmatched. CDR3 DNA: TGCGCCAGCAGCTTCCCGGGACAGGGTACCGAGCAGTACTTC. This encodes CASSFPGQGTEQYF.

The chain combines TRBV4-2 with TRBJ2-3, with 11 bases matching TRBD2. V lost 3 bases to trimming and J lost 0 bases; unmatched junction nucleotides: 26. Germline V gene sequence: CDR1 LGHNA, CDR2 YNFKEQ. This CDR3 is 24 amino acids long. The CDR3 region has the DNA TGTGCCAGCAGCCAGCGGGACCCGGGCCATTTTAGCGGGAGGGTCCCAACTAGCACAGATACGCAGTATTTT. This gives the protein CASSQRDPGHFSGRVPTSTDTQYF.

In its sample, this clone was seen once. The gene calls are TRBV9 and TRBJ2-5, with 8 bases identical to TRBD1. CDR3 length equals 14 residues. V shed 3 bases and J 8 bases; nucleotides not matched to a gene: 9. Looked up from germline, CDR1 is SGDLS and CDR2 is YYNGEE. The CDR3 region is CASSARDRLPTQYF. As DNA, the CDR3 is TGTGCCAGCAGCGCCCGGGACAGGCTACCAACCCAGTACTTC. Together with reference TRBV9 and TRBJ2-5, the CDR3 gives the full variable domain: DSGVTQTPKHLITATGQRVTLRCSPRSGDLSVYWYQQSLDQGLQFLIQYYNGEERAKGNILERFSAQQFPDLHSELNLSSLELGDSALYFCASSARDRLPTQYFGPGTRLLVL.

The CDR3 spells CASSLGMGQRSSYNSPLHF. The DNA of the CDR3 is TGTGCCAGCAGCTTAGGGATGGGACAGCGGAGCTCCTATAATTCACCCCTCCACTTT. The chain is built from TRBV7-9 and TRBJ1-6; 7 bases fit TRBD1. This CDR3 contains 19 residues. Per the germline V gene, CDR1 is SEHNR and CDR2 is FQNEAQ (reference sequence). V shed 1 base and J 0 bases; nucleotides not matched to a gene: 9.

The chain carries TRBV24-1 and TRBJ1-1, with 8 bases lining up with TRBD1. Trimming at V came to 4 bases and at J to 6 bases, leaving 9 bases not matched to a gene. The CDR3 has 15 residues. CDR1 is KGHDR, CDR2 SFDVKD, per germline. For the CDR3, the DNA is TGTGCCACCAGTGACCCCGGACAGGGTGACGCTGAAGCTTTCTTT. Residues: CATSDPGQGDAEAFF.

As to this clone: An end of the junction does not agree with germline; a read error may underlie this. The chain combines TRBV5-1 with TRBJ1-5; D remains unclear. Germline CDR1 SGHRS, CDR2 YFSETQ. CDR3 length: 14 residues. The CDR3 DNA is TGCGCCAGCAGCTTGGCAGGTAGCGATCAGCCCCAGCATTTT. It translates to CASSLAGSDQPQHF.

The rearrangement uses TRBV10-2 and TRBJ2-1; possibly TRBD1 for D (5 bases). CDR3 length: 13 residues. The germline V gene encodes CDR1 WSHSY and CDR2 SAAADI. The germline V and J ends were trimmed by 8 bases and 2 bases, with 10 bases remaining between them. For the CDR3, the DNA is TGCGCCAGCCGCCAGGGTACCTACAATGAGCAGTTCTTC. Translation gives CASRQGTYNEQFF.

This clone has only one observation. V usage is TRBV19 and J usage is TRBJ2-3, with 12 bases identical to TRBD2. V lost 6 bases, J lost 2 bases, and 6 bases stayed unmatched. CDR1 and CDR2 (germline): LNHDA, SQIVND (reference sequence). The CDR3 runs 16 residues. CDR3 region: CASRTGTSGLTDTQYF. The CDR3 DNA sequence: TGTGCCAGTAGAACTGGGACTAGCGGGCTCACAGATACGCAGTATTTT.

The rearrangement joins TRBV9 to TRBJ1-6; no definite D call. This CDR3 is built from 15 residues. CDR1 and CDR2 from the germline V gene are SGDLS and YYNGEE. V lost 2 bases and J 10 bases, leaving 16 bases between the germline ends. The DNA of the CDR3 is TGTGCCAGCAGCGTTTACGGGGATATTGGGTCACCCCTCCACTTT. This gives the protein CASSVYGDIGSPLHF.

The J gene is TRBJ1-6, the V gene TRBV4-2; D is perhaps TRBD1 (5 bases). The V gene's germline CDR1 is LGHNA and CDR2 YNFKEQ. This CDR3 comprises 15 residues. With 6 bases removed from V and 9 bases from J, the gap between germline ends came to 18 bases. The chain's CDR3 is CASSDLGVVGSPLHF. CDR3 coding DNA: TGTGCCAGCAGTGATTTAGGGGTCGTTGGTTCACCCCTCCACTTT.

This chain joins TRBV10-3 and TRBJ2-1, with a tentative D call TRBD2 (5 bases). Trimming removed 4 bases at V and 5 bases at J, with 18 bases between. Per the germline V gene, CDR1 is ENHRY and CDR2 is SYGVKD. This CDR3 has 16 amino acids. In DNA, the CDR3 is TGTGCCATCAGTGTCCGGGGTCCTCCAGACCACAATGAGCAGTTCTTC. It yields the protein CAISVRGPPDHNEQFF.

The chain uses TRBV7-2 and TRBJ1-5; 9 bases map to TRBD1. CDR1 SGHTA and CDR2 FQGNSA come from the germline V gene. Losses at the gene ends were 5 bases for V and 2 bases for J; bases not matched to a gene: 4. The CDR3 runs 15 residues. CDR3 nucleotides: TGTGCCAGCAGCCCCCGGACAGGGGGCAATCAGCCCCAGCATTTT. It yields the protein CASSPRTGGNQPQHF.

The chain combines TRBV4-1 with TRBJ1-6; 7 bases fit TRBD1. V shed 3 bases, J shed 5 bases, and the junction held 1 base outside the gene matches. The CDR3 totals 14 residues. The V gene's germline CDR1 is MGHRA and CDR2 YSYEKL. CDR3 in DNA: TGCGCCAGCAGCCACACAGGGGATAATTCACCCCTCCACTTT. Its translation: CASSHTGDNSPLHF.

J is TRBJ1-2 and V is TRBV6-2 or TRBV6-3, with TRBD1 matching over 7 bases. V lost 6 bases, J lost 4 bases, and 2 bases stayed unmatched. The CDR3 sequence is 12 residues long. Germline V gives CDR1 MNHEY, CDR2 SVGEGT. CDR3 amino acids: CASSPGGYGYTF. In nucleotides, the CDR3 is TGTGCCAGCAGCCCAGGGGGCTATGGCTACACCTTC.

With respect to this clone: The same CDR3 can be traced to other DNA sequences in this sample. Here the CDR3 DNA reads TGTGCCAGCAGCAGACGACAGGCAAAATTACCTAACTATGGCTACACCTTC. This sequence encodes CASSRRQAKLPNYGYTF. The chain is built from TRBV7-2 and TRBJ1-2; perhaps TRBD1 as D (6 bases). This CDR3 spans 17 amino acids. Trimming stripped 5 bases from V and 0 bases from J, with 19 bases between. CDR1 is SGHTA and CDR2 is FQGNSA in the germline V gene.

The CDR3 DNA sequence: TGTGCCAGCAGTTACGGGGGGGCTGGGAGCACTGAAGCTTTCTTT. Its protein is CASSYGGAGSTEAFF. This chain connects TRBV6-2 or TRBV6-3 to TRBJ1-1, with TRBD1 as a possible D gene (6 bases). The V and J ends lost 2 bases and 4 bases respectively, with 14 bases between them. The CDR3 loop spans 15 amino acids. Looked up from germline, CDR1 is MNHEY and CDR2 is SVGEGT.

This chain connects TRBV18 to TRBJ2-2; D possibly corresponds to TRBD2 (6 bases). Germline V CDR1 and CDR2: KGHSH, LQKENI. The CDR3 covers 15 residues. V lost 3 bases, J lost 5 bases, and 13 bases lay in between. The CDR3 coding sequence is TGTGCCAGCTCACCGGGGAGGCAAGAGACCGGGGAGCTGTTTTTT. Its protein is CASSPGRQETGELFF.

The J gene is TRBJ1-6, the V gene TRBV18, with a possible D match to TRBD1 (6 bases). Germline V gives CDR1 KGHSH, CDR2 LQKENI. V was cut by 2 bases and J by 10 bases, with 9 bases left in between. CDR3 length: 13 residues. This CDR3 is CASSPGGKSPLHF. The CDR3 nucleotides are TGTGCCAGCTCACCAGGGGGCAAGTCACCCCTCCACTTT.